This T cell receptor beta chain was sequenced for a study of blood T cell repertoires in COVID-19. On the study more broadly: COVID-19 samples collected from the United States, Italy and Spain covered acute and convalescent phases.

Profiling relied on immunoSEQ multiplex PCR, and the TCRdb table lists in-frame clones only, not all of them. The sample has 85,000 to 110,000 clones, about 89% seen once. Trimming removed 4 bases at V and 0 bases at J, with 10 bases between. This CDR3 has 16 residues. Germline V gene sequence: CDR1 SGHTA, CDR2 FQGNSA. The source is a woman between 55 and 75 years old with acute or convalescent COVID-19. The chain employs TRBV7-2 and TRBJ1-6, with D tentatively TRBD1 (6 bases). The sample comprised peripheral blood. CDR3 sequence: CASSSDSSSYNSPLHF. CDR3 bases: TGTGCCAGCAGCTCGGACAGCAGCTCCTATAATTCACCCCTCCACTTT.